Following are 15 T cell receptor beta chains from one sample sequenced in a study of T cell clonotyping in hematopoietic cell transplantation. Libraries were prepared by immunoSEQ multiplex PCR; TCRdb keeps only in-frame clonotypes and omits some of them. The table records 35,000 to 45,000 clones, 94% of them present only once. The sequencing input was peripheral blood mononuclear cells. The receptors were gathered from a woman in her 50s in good health. Some clones in this sample may be carry-over from other donors' samples.

The chain couples TRBV9 to TRBJ2-2, with TRBD1 matching over 8 bases. The CDR3 covers 15 residues. CDR1 is SGDLS and CDR2 is YYNGEE in the germline V gene. V lost 3 bases to trimming and J lost 7 bases; unmatched junction nucleotides: 8. CDR3 amino acids: CASSAPGGAGGELFF. The CDR3 coding sequence is TGTGCCAGCAGCGCCCCAGGGGGCGCGGGCGGGGAGCTGTTTTTT.

The chain couples TRBV10-3 to TRBJ1-2, with 7 nucleotides matching TRBD1. The CDR3 runs 13 residues. CDR1 and CDR2 (germline): ENHRY, SYGVKD. The V segment lost 5 bases and the J segment 1 base; nucleotides outside the gene matches: 1. The CDR3: CAISRQGNYGYTF. CDR3 nucleotides: TGTGCCATCAGTCGACAGGGTAACTATGGCTACACCTTC.

This sequence joins TRBV28 and TRBJ2-1; D possibly corresponds to TRBD1 (6 bases). The CDR3 extends over 14 amino acids. V was cut by 6 bases and J by 8 bases, with 17 bases left in between. Germline-derived CDR1 and CDR2 are MDHEN and SYDVKM. The CDR3: CASRKYRDSDEQFF. The CDR3 DNA is TGTGCCAGCAGGAAGTACAGGGATAGCGATGAGCAGTTCTTC.

The V call is TRBV6-5, the J call TRBJ1-6; TRBD1 matches 7 bases. CDR3 size: 11 residues. With 6 bases clipped from V and 12 bases from J, the junction kept 2 bases outside the gene matches. Germline CDR1 reads MNHEY; CDR2 reads SVGAGI. CDR3 sequence reads: CASSRQGPLHF. CDR3 in DNA: TGTGCCAGCAGCCGACAGGGACCCCTCCACTTT.

This clone was counted only a few times. J is TRBJ1-2 and V is TRBV10-3; 10 bases agree with TRBD1. The V segment lost 6 bases and the J segment 5 bases; nucleotides outside the gene matches: 9. Germline V gene data show CDR1 as ENHRY and CDR2 as SYGVKD. The CDR3 spans 15 residues. The DNA for the CDR3 is TGTGCCATCAGCGGAGGGGGGACAGGGGAGTATGGCTACACCTTC. Translated, it gives CAISGGGTGEYGYTF.

The chain links TRBV4-1 to TRBJ2-2; the match to TRBD2 covers 9 bases. CDR3 size: 21 residues. CDR1 is MGHRA, CDR2 YSYEKL, per germline. The ends lost 7 bases at V and 0 bases at J; junction bases unmatched: 21. The CDR3 DNA reads TGCGCCAGCACCCACATTGGGGCTAGCGGGGAGTTATTGCCGAACACCGGGGAGCTGTTTTTT. Translated, it gives CASTHIGASGELLPNTGELFF.

The J gene is TRBJ2-7, the V gene TRBV21-1; the D call in the table, TRBD1, was not verified against the DNA. TRBV21-1 is given as a pseudogene. This CDR3 contains 16 residues. The CDR3 sequence is CASSNWTGGYYYEQYF. CDR3 DNA: TGTGCCAGCAGCAACTGGACAGGGGGCTATTACTACGAGCAGTACTTC.

V usage is TRBV5-6 and J usage is TRBJ1-4; the D gene is possibly TRBD1 (5 bases). V lost 4 bases, J lost 1 base, and 11 bases lay in between. The germline CDR1 and CDR2 sequences are SGHDT and YYEEEE. The CDR3 runs 15 residues. CDR3 in amino acids: CASSVLGETNEKLFF. The CDR3 nucleotides are TGTGCCAGCAGCGTCTTGGGGGAAACTAATGAAAAACTGTTTTTT.

The chain is built from TRBV6-1 and TRBJ1-6; 8 bases match TRBD1. The CDR3 is made up of 14 amino acids. The V gene end was trimmed by 4 bases and the J gene end by 8 bases; junction bases not matched to a gene: 4. CDR1 is MNHNS, CDR2 SASEGT, per germline. For the CDR3, the DNA is TGTGCCAGCAGTGGACAGGGGTGGGATTCACCCCTCCACTTT. It yields the protein CASSGQGWDSPLHF.

The chain couples TRBV6-5 to TRBJ2-7; D is possibly TRBD1 (5 bases). Germline values: CDR1 MNHEY, CDR2 SVGAGI. Trimming removed 2 bases at V and 2 bases at J, with 10 bases between. The CDR3 spans 14 residues. The CDR3 region has the DNA TGTGCCAGCAGTTACATGGACAAAACCTACGAGCAGTACTTC. This encodes CASSYMDKTYEQYF.

The chain joins TRBV28 to TRBJ2-2; 10 bases map to TRBD1. Germline V gene lookup returns CDR1 MDHEN and CDR2 SYDVKM. This CDR3 has 15 amino acids. V dropped 6 bases and J dropped 7; count of bases not matched to a gene: 8. The CDR3 protein is CASRWDRGEHGELFF. The DNA for the CDR3 is TGTGCCAGCAGGTGGGACAGGGGAGAACACGGGGAGCTGTTTTTT.

This chain links TRBV9 with TRBJ2-3, with 14 nucleotides matching TRBD2. The CDR3 loop spans 17 amino acids. Germline CDR1 SGDLS, CDR2 YYNGEE. Trimming took 2 bases from V and 2 from J; bases not matched to a gene: 4. CDR3 sequence: CASSVRLAGGVTDTQYF. In DNA, the CDR3 is TGTGCCAGCAGCGTTAGACTAGCGGGGGGGGTCACAGATACGCAGTATTTT.

The chain is built from TRBV19 and TRBJ2-5; no definite D call. The V and J ends lost 5 bases and 5 bases respectively, with 12 bases between them. Per germline, CDR1 LNHDA and CDR2 SQIVND (reference sequence). The CDR3 runs to 13 residues. CDR3 in amino acids: CASSWRAAETQYF. As DNA, the CDR3 is TGTGCCAGTAGTTGGCGTGCTGCCGAGACCCAGTACTTC.

In DNA form, the CDR3 reads TGTGCCAGCAGCTTAGCGCCAGGGGAAGTTCAGCCCCAGCATTTT. Translating gives CASSLAPGEVQPQHF. V gene TRBV7-6 combines with J gene TRBJ1-5; possibly TRBD1 for D (6 bases). This CDR3 spans 15 amino acids. Trimming removed 0 bases at V and 6 bases at J, with 12 bases between. The V gene's germline CDR1 is SGHVS and CDR2 FNYEAQ.

The V call is TRBV28, the J call TRBJ1-5; no clear D gene. The CDR3 is made up of 16 amino acids. V was shortened by 7 bases and J by 4 bases, with 20 bases between the two germline ends. Germline V gives CDR1 MDHEN, CDR2 SYDVKM. As DNA, the CDR3 is TGTGCCAGCAACTCCTTGACCTGGACGGAGAATCAGCCCCAGCATTTT. This encodes CASNSLTWTENQPQHF.